Given below is one T cell receptor (beta chain) in context. Its cognate antigen is unknown. Runs used v3.0 of the immunoSEQ assay and were done at survey level. Only in-frame clones appear in the TCRdb table, and some are missing; sequencing was by immunoSEQ multiplex PCR. Among tens of thousands of clones listed, roughly 84% were seen once. The sample belongs to a study of long-term antiretroviral therapy in people with HIV. Findings and caveats of the study: CDR3 lengths in HIV samples spanned a narrower range than controls.

Germline V gives CDR1 SGHDT, CDR2 YYEEEE. Trimming cost V 8 bases and J 5 bases, with 22 bases left between them. The CDR3 totals 15 residues. This clonotype was obtained from a man aged 50 to 60 with HIV. The sample was unsorted PBMCs, taken 3 years after starting antiretroviral therapy. The chain carries TRBV5-6 and TRBJ2-5; possible D gene TRBD2, 6 bases. The CDR3 DNA reads TGTGCCAGTTCCGGGACTCACTCAAAAGGCGAGACCCAGTACTTC. Its translation is CASSGTHSKGETQYF.